This T cell receptor (beta chain) appears in the sequencing data of a study of T cell clones after liver transplantation. Overall study context: Apart from a few HCV-positive recipients, transplants were for non-autoimmune, non-viral reasons.

The data were produced by immunoSEQ multiplex PCR, yet TCRdb's version contains in-frame clones alone and is incomplete. The sample lists tens of thousands of clones; 92% were seen once. Sample: CD4+ T cells from blood, taken approximately 27 months after liver transplant. This clonotype was sampled from a human patient who received a liver transplant. Some T cells may be supplied by the graft donor.

The CDR3 loop is CASSLTVNTEAFF. The CDR3 bases are TGTGCCAGCAGCTTAACGGTGAACACTGAAGCTTTCTTT. This sequence joins TRBV7-3 and TRBJ1-1, with D uncertain. V was shortened by 0 bases and J by 0 bases, with 2 bases between the two germline ends. The CDR3 runs 13 residues. Per the germline V gene, CDR1 is SGHTA and CDR2 is FQGTGA. Together with reference TRBV7-3 and TRBJ1-1, the CDR3 gives the full variable domain: GAGVSQTPSNKVTEKGKYVELRCDPISGHTALYWYRQSLGQGPEFLIYFQGTGAADDSGLPNDRFFAVRPEGSVSTLKIQRTERGDSAVYLCASSLTVNTEAFFGQGTRLTVV.